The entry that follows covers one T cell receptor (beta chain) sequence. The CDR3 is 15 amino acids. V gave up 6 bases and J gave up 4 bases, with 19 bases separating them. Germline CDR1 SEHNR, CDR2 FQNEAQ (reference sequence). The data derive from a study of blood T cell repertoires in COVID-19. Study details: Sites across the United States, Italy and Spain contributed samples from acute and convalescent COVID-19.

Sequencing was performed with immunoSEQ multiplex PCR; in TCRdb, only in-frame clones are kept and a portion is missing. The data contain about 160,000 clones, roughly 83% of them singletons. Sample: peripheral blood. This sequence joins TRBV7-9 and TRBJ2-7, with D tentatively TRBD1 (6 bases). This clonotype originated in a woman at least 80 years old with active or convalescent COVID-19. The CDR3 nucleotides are TGTGCCAGCAGGGCCGCGGCAGGGGTCAAATACGAGCAGTACTTC. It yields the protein CASRAAAGVKYEQYF.